Following are 11 T cell receptor beta chains from one sample sequenced in a study of T cell changes during pregnancy in multiple sclerosis (dated by TCRdb to the late 2010s). Library prep was done by the immunoSEQ multiplex PCR assay. TCRdb provides this immuneACCESS table in a form limited to in-frame rearrangements. Some clones are lacking; in checked studies, under half of them reflect an unresolved V gene, and why the rest are absent is not known. The sample has about 97,000 clones on record, around nine tenths of them singletons. Approximately 0.8% of the sample is taken by the ten largest. The specimen comprised peripheral blood, sampled in the second trimester of pregnancy. Source of these receptors: a female donor in good health, enrolled as a control in a pregnancy study.

The V and J genes are TRBV7-2 and TRBJ2-3, with TRBD2 matching 9 bases. Germline CDR1 SGHTA, CDR2 FQGNSA. The CDR3 loop spans 16 amino acids. The V gene end was trimmed by 7 bases and the J gene end by 5 bases; junction bases not matched to a gene: 13. The CDR3 region has the DNA TGTGCCAGCAAACTTAATCCTAGCGGGATAGGAGATACGCAGTATTTT. Amino acids: CASKLNPSGIGDTQYF.

The rearrangement links TRBV6-5 to TRBJ1-5; no firm D call. Trimming took off 0 bases at V and 1 base at J, with 7 bases between the two ends. The germline gives CDR1 MNHEY, CDR2 SVGAGI. This CDR3 contains 15 residues. CDR3: CASSYSTTSNQPQHF. The CDR3, as DNA: TGTGCCAGCAGTTACTCGACTACAAGCAATCAGCCCCAGCATTTT.

The chain carries TRBV7-2 and TRBJ2-1; D remains unclear. The ends were cut back, 5 bases at V and 5 bases at J, with 7 bases in the middle. The CDR3 has 12 residues. Germline V CDR1 and CDR2: SGHTA, FQGNSA. CDR3 in amino acids: CASSHDNNEQFF. The CDR3 DNA sequence: TGTGCCAGCAGCCATGACAACAATGAGCAGTTCTTC.

The chain employs TRBV11-2 and TRBJ2-2; 8 bases match TRBD1. Germline assignment: CDR1 SGHAT and CDR2 FQNNGV. The J segment lost 7 bases and the V segment lost 1 base, leaving 5 bases of the junction unmatched. This CDR3 comprises 15 residues. DNA of the CDR3: TGTGCCAGCAGCTTAGTGGACAGGGCGATCGGGGAGCTGTTTTTT. Residues: CASSLVDRAIGELFF.

This chain joins TRBV7-2 and TRBJ2-7, with TRBD2 matching 8 bases. The V gene end was trimmed by 1 base and the J gene end by 3 bases; junction bases not matched to a gene: 5. The germline CDR1 and CDR2 sequences are SGHTA and FQGNSA. This CDR3 contains 15 residues. CDR3 coding DNA: TGTGCCAGCAGCTTAGTAGCGGGGAATATCTACGAGCAGTACTTC. Encoded protein: CASSLVAGNIYEQYF.

This clone was recorded only once. V usage is TRBV18 and J usage is TRBJ1-1; 9 bases agree with TRBD1. Trimming took 3 bases from V and 8 from J; bases not matched to a gene: 10. The CDR3 is 15 residues long. Per germline, CDR1 KGHSH and CDR2 LQKENI. CDR3 sequence: CASSPEGQGGPEAFF. The CDR3, as DNA: TGTGCCAGCTCACCGGAGGGACAGGGAGGCCCCGAAGCTTTCTTT.

This clone has just a few counts. This rearrangement joins TRBV21-1 to TRBJ1-5. TRBV21-1 is reported as a pseudogene. The CDR3 totals 14 residues. CDR3 amino acids: CASSKGRGPQPQHF. The CDR3 DNA follows: TGTGCCAGCAGCAAAGGACGGGGTCCTCAGCCCCAGCATTTT.

The gene calls are TRBV6-5 and TRBJ1-1, with 12 bases aligning to TRBD1. The CDR3 totals 14 residues. J gave up 2 bases and V 6 bases, and 1 base lay outside the gene matches. Germline CDR1 and CDR2: MNHEY and SVGAGI. The CDR3 coding sequence is TGTGCCAGCAGGGGACAGGGGGCAAACACTGAAGCTTTCTTT. Protein product: CASRGQGANTEAFF.

The rearrangement links TRBV27 to TRBJ2-3, with D maybe TRBD2 (5 bases). The germline CDR1 and CDR2 sequences are MNHEY and SMNVEV (reference sequence). CDR3 length: 16 residues. Deletions cut 5 bases from V and 0 bases from J, with 15 bases between. CDR3 coding DNA: TGTGCCAGCAGTCGGACTCGACTGACTAGCACAGATACGCAGTATTTT. This gives the protein CASSRTRLTSTDTQYF.

The V and J genes are TRBV19 and TRBJ2-7; D perhaps matches TRBD1 (5 bases). The CDR3 has 16 amino acids. Germline V gene sequence: CDR1 LNHDA, CDR2 SQIVND (reference sequence). V shed 4 bases and J shed 3 bases, with 19 bases lying between them. The chain's CDR3 is CASSKNLRAGYYEQYF. CDR3 sequence (DNA): TGTGCCAGTAGTAAGAATCTCAGGGCAGGCTACTACGAGCAGTACTTC.

The V gene is TRBV19, the J gene TRBJ1-1, with D possibly being TRBD1 (6 bases). CDR3 length equals 16 residues. CDR1 is LNHDA and CDR2 is SQIVND in the germline V gene (reference sequence). The V and J ends lost 9 bases and 0 bases respectively, with 20 bases between them. CDR3 region: CASYTRDTTLNTEAFF. In DNA, the CDR3 is TGTGCCAGCTACACCCGGGACACAACCTTGAACACTGAAGCTTTCTTT.